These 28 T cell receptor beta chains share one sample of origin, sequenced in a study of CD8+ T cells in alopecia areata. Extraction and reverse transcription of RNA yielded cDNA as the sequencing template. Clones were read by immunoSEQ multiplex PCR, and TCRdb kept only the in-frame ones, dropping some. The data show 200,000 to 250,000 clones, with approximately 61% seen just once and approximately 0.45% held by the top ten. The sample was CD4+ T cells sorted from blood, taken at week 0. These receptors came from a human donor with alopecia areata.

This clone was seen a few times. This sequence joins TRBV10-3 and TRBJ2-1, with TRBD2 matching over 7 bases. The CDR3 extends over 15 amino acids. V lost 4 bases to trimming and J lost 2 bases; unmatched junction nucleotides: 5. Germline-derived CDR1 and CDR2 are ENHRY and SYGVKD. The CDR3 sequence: CAISGLAGPYNEQFF. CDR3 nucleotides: TGTGCCATCAGTGGGTTAGCGGGTCCCTACAATGAGCAGTTCTTC.

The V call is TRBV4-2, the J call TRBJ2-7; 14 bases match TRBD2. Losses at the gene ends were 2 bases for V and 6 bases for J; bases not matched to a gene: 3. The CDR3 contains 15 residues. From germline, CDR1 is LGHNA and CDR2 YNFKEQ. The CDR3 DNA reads TGTGCCAGCAGCCAACGGACTAGCGGGGGGTTCGAGCAGTACTTC. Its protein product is CASSQRTSGGFEQYF.

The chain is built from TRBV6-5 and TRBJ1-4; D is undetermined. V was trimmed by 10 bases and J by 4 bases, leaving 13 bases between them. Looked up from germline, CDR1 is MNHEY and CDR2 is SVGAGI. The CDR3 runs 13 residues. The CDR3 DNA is TGTGCCACCTCTAGGACGGTTAATGAAAAACTGTTTTTT. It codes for CATSRTVNEKLFF.

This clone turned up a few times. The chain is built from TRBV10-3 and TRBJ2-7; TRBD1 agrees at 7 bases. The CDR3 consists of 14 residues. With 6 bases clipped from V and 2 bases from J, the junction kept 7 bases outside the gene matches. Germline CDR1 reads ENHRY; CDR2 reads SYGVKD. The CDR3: CAIRPTGNAYEQYF. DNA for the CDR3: TGTGCCATCAGGCCGACAGGGAACGCCTACGAGCAGTACTTC.

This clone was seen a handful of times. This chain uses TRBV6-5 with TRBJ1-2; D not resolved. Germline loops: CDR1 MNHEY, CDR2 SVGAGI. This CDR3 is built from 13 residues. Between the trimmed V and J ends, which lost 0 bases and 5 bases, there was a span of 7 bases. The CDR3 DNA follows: TGTGCCAGCAGTTACTCGAAAGGGTATGGCTACACCTTC. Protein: CASSYSKGYGYTF.

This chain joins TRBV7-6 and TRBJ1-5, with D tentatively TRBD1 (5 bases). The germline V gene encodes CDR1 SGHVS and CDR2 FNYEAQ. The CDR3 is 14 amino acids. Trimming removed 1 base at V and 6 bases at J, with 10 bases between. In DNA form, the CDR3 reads TGTGCCAGCAGCTTAGAAGGACAAACTCAGCCCCAGCATTTT. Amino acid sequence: CASSLEGQTQPQHF.

CDR3 in amino acids: CSTPGLAGGNTGELFF. CDR3 nucleotides: TGCAGCACTCCGGGACTAGCGGGGGGGAACACCGGGGAGCTGTTTTTT. The chain is built from TRBV29-1 and TRBJ2-2; 15 bases align to TRBD2. The V and J ends lost 8 bases and 1 base, in that order; junction bases with no gene match: 5. Per the germline V gene, CDR1 is SQVTM and CDR2 is ANQGSEA. The CDR3 has 16 amino acids.

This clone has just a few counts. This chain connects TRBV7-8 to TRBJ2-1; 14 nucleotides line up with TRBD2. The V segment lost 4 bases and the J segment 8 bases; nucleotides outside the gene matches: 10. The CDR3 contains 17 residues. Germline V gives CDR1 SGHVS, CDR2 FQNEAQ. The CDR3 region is CASSSGGLAGVGDEQFF. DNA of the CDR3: TGTGCCAGCAGCTCTGGGGGACTAGCGGGAGTTGGGGATGAGCAGTTCTTC.

CDR3 DNA: TGTGCCAGCAGCTTGGTTGGCGGCACCCCCGGGAATGAGCAGTTCTTC. Translation: CASSLVGGTPGNEQFF. The chain recombines TRBV5-6 with TRBJ2-1, with unresolved D. The CDR3 has 16 residues. Germline-derived CDR1 and CDR2 are SGHDT and YYEEEE. Trimming took 0 bases from V and 7 from J, leaving 17 bases between them.

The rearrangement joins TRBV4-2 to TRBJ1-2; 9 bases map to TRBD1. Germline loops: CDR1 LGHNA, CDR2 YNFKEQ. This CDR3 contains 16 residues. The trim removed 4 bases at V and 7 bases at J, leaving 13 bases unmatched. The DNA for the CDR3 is TGTGCCAGCAGCCCCGAGAAGGGGACAGGGTGGTTTGGCTACACCTTC. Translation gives CASSPEKGTGWFGYTF.

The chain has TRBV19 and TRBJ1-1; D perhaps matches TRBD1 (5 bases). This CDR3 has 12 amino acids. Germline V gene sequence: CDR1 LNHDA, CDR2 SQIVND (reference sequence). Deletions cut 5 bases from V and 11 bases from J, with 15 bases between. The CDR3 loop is CASSFLEGIAFF. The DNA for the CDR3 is TGTGCCAGTAGTTTCCTGGAGGGGATTGCTTTCTTT.

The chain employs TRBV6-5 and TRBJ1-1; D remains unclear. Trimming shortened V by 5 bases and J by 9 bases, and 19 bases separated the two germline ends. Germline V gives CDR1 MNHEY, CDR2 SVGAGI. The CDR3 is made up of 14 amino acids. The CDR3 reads CASSTPRTSGKAFF. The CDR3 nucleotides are TGTGCCAGCAGTACCCCGAGAACAAGTGGAAAAGCTTTCTTT.

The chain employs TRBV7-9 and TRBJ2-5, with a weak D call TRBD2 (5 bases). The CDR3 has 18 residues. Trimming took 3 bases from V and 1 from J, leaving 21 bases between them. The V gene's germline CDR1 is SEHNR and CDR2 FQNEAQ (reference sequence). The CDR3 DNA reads TGTGCCAGCAGCTTGGGCACGGTTGCCCACCGGGGCCAAGAGACCCAGTACTTC. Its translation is CASSLGTVAHRGQETQYF. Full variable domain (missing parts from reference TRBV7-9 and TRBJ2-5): DTGVSQNPRHKITKRGQNVTFRCDPISEHNRLYWYRQTLGQGPEFLTYFQNEAQLEKSRLLSDRFSAERPKGSFSTLEIQRTEQGDSAMYLCASSLGTVAHRGQETQYFGPGTRLLVL.

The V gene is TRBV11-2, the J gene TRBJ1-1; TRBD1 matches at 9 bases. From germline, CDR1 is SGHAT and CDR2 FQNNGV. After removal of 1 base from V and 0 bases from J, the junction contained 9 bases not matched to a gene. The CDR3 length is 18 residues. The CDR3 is CASSLASLQGAVNTEAFF. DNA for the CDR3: TGTGCCAGCAGCTTAGCATCGTTACAGGGGGCGGTGAACACTGAAGCTTTCTTT. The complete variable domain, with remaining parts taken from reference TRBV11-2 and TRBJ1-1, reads EAGVAQSPRYKIIEKRQSVAFWCNPISGHATLYWYQQILGQGPKLLIQFQNNGVVDDSQLPKDRFSAERLKGVDSTLKIQPAKLEDSAVYLCASSLASLQGAVNTEAFFGQGTRLTVV.

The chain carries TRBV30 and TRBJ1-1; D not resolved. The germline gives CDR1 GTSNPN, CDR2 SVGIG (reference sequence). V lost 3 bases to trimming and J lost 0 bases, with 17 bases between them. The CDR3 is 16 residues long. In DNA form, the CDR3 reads TGTGCCTGGAGAGATGGCCGGACGTTCATGAACACTGAAGCTTTCTTT. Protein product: CAWRDGRTFMNTEAFF.

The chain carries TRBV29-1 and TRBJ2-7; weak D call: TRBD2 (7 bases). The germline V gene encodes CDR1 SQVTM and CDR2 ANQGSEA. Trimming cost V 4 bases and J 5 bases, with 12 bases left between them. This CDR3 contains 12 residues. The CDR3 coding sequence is TGCAGCGTTGTCCGCGGGGGCCACGAGCAGTACTTC. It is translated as CSVVRGGHEQYF.

CDR3 protein: CASSYRLASYEQYF. DNA of the CDR3: TGTGCCAGCAGTTACCGACTAGCCTCCTACGAGCAGTACTTC. The chain is built from TRBV6-5 and TRBJ2-7, with 7 bases lining up with TRBD2. Germline V gives CDR1 MNHEY, CDR2 SVGAGI. The CDR3 consists of 14 residues. Losses at the gene ends were 2 bases for V and 0 bases for J; bases not matched to a gene: 1.

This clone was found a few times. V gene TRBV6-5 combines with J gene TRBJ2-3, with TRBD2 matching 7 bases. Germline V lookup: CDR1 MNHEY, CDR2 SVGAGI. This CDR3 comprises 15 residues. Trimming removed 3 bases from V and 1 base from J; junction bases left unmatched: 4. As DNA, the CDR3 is TGTGCCAGCAGTTATTTTGCGGGAGGCACAGATACGCAGTATTTT. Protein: CASSYFAGGTDTQYF.

This CDR3 is CASSLVTSGDYEQYF. CDR3 DNA: TGTGCCAGCAGCTTAGTAACTAGCGGGGATTACGAGCAGTACTTC. The gene calls are TRBV7-9 and TRBJ2-7, with 10 nucleotides matching TRBD2. Germline values: CDR1 SEHNR, CDR2 FQNEAQ (reference sequence). The CDR3 covers 15 residues. Trimming at V came to 1 base and at J to 4 bases, leaving 4 bases not matched to a gene. Full variable domain (outside the CDR3, taken from reference TRBV7-9 and TRBJ2-7): DTGVSQNPRHKITKRGQNVTFRCDPISEHNRLYWYRQTLGQGPEFLTYFQNEAQLEKSRLLSDRFSAERPKGSFSTLEIQRTEQGDSAMYLCASSLVTSGDYEQYFGPGTRLTVT.

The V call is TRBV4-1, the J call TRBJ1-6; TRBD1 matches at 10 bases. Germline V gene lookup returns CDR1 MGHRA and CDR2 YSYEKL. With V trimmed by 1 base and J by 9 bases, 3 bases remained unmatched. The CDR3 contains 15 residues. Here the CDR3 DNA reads TGCGCCAGCAGCCAAGGGGGGGACAGGGGTTCACCCCTCCACTTT. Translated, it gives CASSQGGDRGSPLHF.

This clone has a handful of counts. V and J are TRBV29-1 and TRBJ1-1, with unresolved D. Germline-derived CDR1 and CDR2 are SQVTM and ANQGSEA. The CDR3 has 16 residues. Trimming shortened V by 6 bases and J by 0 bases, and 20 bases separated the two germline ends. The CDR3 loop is CSVQKTDWPMNTEAFF. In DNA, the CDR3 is TGCAGCGTCCAAAAAACCGACTGGCCGATGAACACTGAAGCTTTCTTT.

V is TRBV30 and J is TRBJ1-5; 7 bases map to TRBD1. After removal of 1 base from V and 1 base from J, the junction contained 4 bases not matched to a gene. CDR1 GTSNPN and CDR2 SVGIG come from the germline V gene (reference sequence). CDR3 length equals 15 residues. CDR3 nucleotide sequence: TGTGCCTGGAGTGGCAGGGGGAGCAGCAATCAGCCCCAGCATTTT. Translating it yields CAWSGRGSSNQPQHF.

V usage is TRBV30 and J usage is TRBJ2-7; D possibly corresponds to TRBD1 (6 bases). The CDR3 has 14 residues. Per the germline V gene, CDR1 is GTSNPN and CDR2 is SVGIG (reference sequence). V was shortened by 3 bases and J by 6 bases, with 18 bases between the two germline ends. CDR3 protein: CAWRIRDTKSEQYF. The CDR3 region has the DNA TGTGCCTGGAGAATAAGGGACACCAAGTCCGAGCAGTACTTC.

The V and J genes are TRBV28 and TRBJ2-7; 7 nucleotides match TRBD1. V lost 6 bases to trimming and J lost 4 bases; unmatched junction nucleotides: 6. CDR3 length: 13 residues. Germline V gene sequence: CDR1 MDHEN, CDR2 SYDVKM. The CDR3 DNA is TGTGCCAGCAGCCAAGGGGGCAGGTACGAGCAGTACTTC. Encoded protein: CASSQGGRYEQYF.

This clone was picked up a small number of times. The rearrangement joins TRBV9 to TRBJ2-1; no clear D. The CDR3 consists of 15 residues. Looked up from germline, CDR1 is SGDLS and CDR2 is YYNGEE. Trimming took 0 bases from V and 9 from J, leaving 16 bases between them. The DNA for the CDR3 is TGTGCCAGCAGCGTAGGGGTGACTGACCTGGGTGAGCAGTTCTTC. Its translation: CASSVGVTDLGEQFF.

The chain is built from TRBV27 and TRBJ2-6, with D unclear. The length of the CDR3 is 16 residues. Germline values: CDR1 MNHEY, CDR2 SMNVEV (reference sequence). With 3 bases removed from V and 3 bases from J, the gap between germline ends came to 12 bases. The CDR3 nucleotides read TGTGCCAGCAGTTTGGCCCGGTCCGGTGGGGCCAACGTCCTGACTTTC. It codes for CASSLARSGGANVLTF.

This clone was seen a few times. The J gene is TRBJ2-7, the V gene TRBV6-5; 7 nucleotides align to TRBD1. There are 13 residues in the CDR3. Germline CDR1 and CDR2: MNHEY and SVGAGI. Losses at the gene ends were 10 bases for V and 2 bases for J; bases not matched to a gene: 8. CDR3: CATFRTGAYEQYF. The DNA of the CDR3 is TGTGCCACCTTCAGGACAGGTGCCTACGAGCAGTACTTC.

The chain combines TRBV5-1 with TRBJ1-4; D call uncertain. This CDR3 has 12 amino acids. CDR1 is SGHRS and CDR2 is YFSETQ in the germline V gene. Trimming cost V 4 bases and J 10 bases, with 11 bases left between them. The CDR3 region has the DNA TGCGCCAGCAGCCCTCAGAGAGGAAAACTGTTTTTT. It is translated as CASSPQRGKLFF.